These 14 T cell receptor beta chains came from one sample sequenced in a study of CD8+CD57+ T cells in acquired aplastic anemia. For CDR3 and TCR beta VDJ profiling, genomic DNA was the template used. A single record per CDR3 protein comes from TCRdb applying MiXCR to the reads. The table records 150,000 to 200,000 distinct CDR3 sequences, 40% to 55% of them present only once. An expansion of CD8+CD57+ cells by flow cytometry had been shown in patients chosen for sequencing. The sample consisted of sorted CD4+, CD8+, or CD8+CD57+ T cells (not recorded which) from PBMCs. These receptors were collected from a human donor with aplastic anemia.

This rearrangement joins TRBV20-1 to TRBJ1-5, with 7 bases that match TRBD1. CDR1 DFQATT and CDR2 SNEGSKA come from the germline V gene (reference sequence). J gave up 9 bases and V 3 bases, and 11 bases lay outside the gene matches. This CDR3 spans 14 amino acids. The CDR3 DNA reads as TGCAGTGCTAGTCCCCAGGGGGGGACCAGGCCCCAGCATTTT. Protein sequence: CSASPQGGTRPQHF.

Remarks on this clonotype: A much larger clone lies a single base off, so this may be a read error. The rearrangement joins TRBV10-3 to TRBJ1-1; 7 bases are shared with TRBD1. Trimming took 10 bases from V and 5 from J; bases not matched to a gene: 13. Germline values: CDR1 ENHRY, CDR2 SYGVKD. CDR3 length: 14 residues. In DNA form, the CDR3 reads TGTGCCAGCGGTGCAACCCAGGGGGGGACTGAAGCTTTCTTT. Its protein product is CASGATQGGTEAFF.

This chain links TRBV7-6 with TRBJ2-2; D is uncertain. The CDR3 is 14 residues long. V shed 6 bases and J shed 4 bases, with 12 bases lying between them. Looked up from germline, CDR1 is SGHVS and CDR2 is FNYEAQ. The CDR3 DNA sequence: TGTGCCAGCAGTCCCGTCCCTAGCACCGGGGAGCTGTTTTTT. It is translated as CASSPVPSTGELFF.

V usage is TRBV2 and J usage is TRBJ2-5, with unresolved D. The V end lost 6 bases, the J end lost 5 bases, and 16 bases lay between the germline ends. The CDR3 totals 14 residues. The germline V gene encodes CDR1 SNHLY and CDR2 FYNNEI. This CDR3 reads CASSPLTRVETQYF. In nucleotides, the CDR3 is TGTGCCAGCAGCCCCCTCACGAGAGTGGAGACCCAGTACTTC.

V is TRBV2 and J is TRBJ2-5; tentative D call: TRBD2 (6 bases). V gave up 7 bases and J gave up 4 bases, with 10 bases separating them. Germline-derived CDR1 and CDR2 are SNHLY and FYNNEI. The CDR3 contains 12 residues. CDR3 sequence reads: CASISGGETQYF. CDR3 nucleotides: TGTGCCAGCATATCCGGGGGAGAGACCCAGTACTTC.

The chain couples TRBV15 to TRBJ1-2, with 8 bases identical to TRBD1. The J segment lost 7 bases and the V segment lost 4 bases, leaving 8 bases of the junction unmatched. CDR3 length: 14 amino acids. Germline V gene data show CDR1 as LNHNV and CDR2 as YYDKDF (reference sequence). This chain's CDR3 is CATSKTGETLGYTF. CDR3 DNA sequence: TGTGCCACCAGCAAGACAGGGGAGACTCTTGGCTACACCTTC.

This clonotype was found many times. J is TRBJ2-5 and V is TRBV5-1, with D unresolved. This CDR3 contains 11 residues. Trimming cost V 5 bases and J 4 bases, with 6 bases left between them. Per the germline V gene, CDR1 is SGHRS and CDR2 is YFSETQ. The CDR3 bases are TGCGCCAGCAGTAAGGGAGAGACCCAGTACTTC. Amino acids: CASSKGETQYF.

This clonotype showed up just a few times. At one boundary the junction diverges from the germline segment, which might be a read error. This sequence joins TRBV7-9 and TRBJ2-5; TRBD2 agrees at 7 bases. Per the germline V gene, CDR1 is SEHNR and CDR2 is FQNEAQ (reference sequence). CDR3 size: 16 residues. CDR3 sequence: CARSLPPTSVQETQYF. In DNA, the CDR3 is TGTGCCAGAAGCTTACCCCCCACTAGCGTACAAGAGACCCAGTACTTC.

This clonotype was counted many times. This chain uses TRBV19 with TRBJ1-3; D unclear. CDR1 is LNHDA and CDR2 is SQIVND in the germline V gene (reference sequence). This CDR3 has 12 amino acids. The V gene lost 5 bases and the J gene lost 1 base, with 3 bases spanning the gap. In DNA, the CDR3 is TGTGCCAGTAGTTTATCTGGAAACACCATATATTTT. This codes for CASSLSGNTIYF.

The chain couples TRBV29-1 to TRBJ1-1; weak D call: TRBD1 (5 bases). The CDR3 is 13 residues long. The V gene lost 3 bases and the J gene lost 5 bases, with 13 bases spanning the gap. Germline V gives CDR1 SQVTM, CDR2 ANQGSEA. The CDR3: CSVDGQGETEAFF. CDR3 nucleotides: TGCAGCGTTGACGGCCAGGGAGAAACTGAAGCTTTCTTT.

The rearrangement links TRBV6-5 to TRBJ2-7; D remains ambiguous. Trimming took off 0 bases at V and 0 bases at J, with 6 bases between the two ends. Germline CDR1 reads MNHEY; CDR2 reads SVGAGI. This CDR3 spans 14 amino acids. The CDR3 region has the DNA TGTGCCAGCAGTTACTCACCGAGCTCCTACGAGCAGTACTTC. As protein: CASSYSPSSYEQYF.

The chain employs TRBV3-1 and TRBJ2-3; 8 positions match TRBD2. The CDR3 has 16 residues. Unmatched junction bases numbered 10, after V lost 2 bases and J lost 6 bases. Per the germline V gene, CDR1 is LGHDT and CDR2 is YNNKEL (reference sequence). The CDR3 coding sequence is TGTGCCAGCAGCCAAACAGGACGGGGGACTAGGGATACGCAGTATTTT. Its translation: CASSQTGRGTRDTQYF.

The sample holds one count of this clonotype. The V call is TRBV19, the J call TRBJ1-6; TRBD1 is a possible D gene (5 bases). CDR1 is LNHDA and CDR2 is SQIVND in the germline V gene (reference sequence). The CDR3 extends over 13 amino acids. V lost 8 bases to trimming and J lost 5 bases, with 10 bases between them. The CDR3 protein is CASRRDHNSPLHF. CDR3 nucleotide sequence: TGTGCCAGTCGCAGGGATCATAATTCACCCCTCCACTTT.

The V call is TRBV9, the J call TRBJ2-7, with TRBD1 matching over 8 bases. J lost 1 base, V lost 0 bases, and 3 bases had no gene match. The germline CDR1 and CDR2 sequences are SGDLS and YYNGEE. This CDR3 region has 15 residues. CDR3 coding DNA: TGTGCCAGCAGCGTAGATGGGACAGGTTCCTACGAGCAGTACGTC. It translates to CASSVDGTGSYEQYV.